This entry describes one TCR beta chain. This specimen belongs to a study of blood T cell repertoires in COVID-19. Study summary: Samples of COVID-19 (acute and convalescent) were obtained from the United States, Italy and Spain. Sample material is recorded as cDNA or gDNA derived from T cells, B-cell-depleted T cells, or PBMCs.

Profiled with immunoSEQ multiplex PCR; TCRdb holds only in-frame clones, not every one. The sample records a few hundred thousand clones, around 87% being singletons. CDR1 MNHEY and CDR2 SMNVEV come from the germline V gene (reference sequence). Trimming at V came to 3 bases and at J to 6 bases, leaving 8 bases not matched to a gene. This CDR3 spans 14 amino acids. Recruitment covered roughly 24 US areas and drew participants whose ages spanned roughly 18 to 100 years. Participant-given clinical history determined each cohort assignment. This TCR was recovered from a young woman with acute COVID-19. This chain joins TRBV27 and TRBJ2-7, with 7 bases fitting TRBD1. Sequenced material: PBMCs or T cells enriched from blood (not recorded which). In DNA, the CDR3 is TGTGCCAGCAGTTTGACAGGGTATCGAGGCGAGCAGTACTTC. Amino acid sequence: CASSLTGYRGEQYF.